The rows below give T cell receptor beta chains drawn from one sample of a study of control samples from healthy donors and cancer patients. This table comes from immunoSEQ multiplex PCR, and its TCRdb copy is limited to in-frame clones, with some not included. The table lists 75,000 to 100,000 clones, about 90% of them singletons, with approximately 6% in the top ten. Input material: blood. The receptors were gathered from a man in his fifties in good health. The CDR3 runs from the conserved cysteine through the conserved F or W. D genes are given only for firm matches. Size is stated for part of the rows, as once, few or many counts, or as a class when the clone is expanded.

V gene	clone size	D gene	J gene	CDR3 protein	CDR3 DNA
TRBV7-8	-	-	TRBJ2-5	CASSLVYETQYF	TGTGCCAGCAGCTTAGTATACGAGACCCAGTACTTC
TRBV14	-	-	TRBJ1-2	CASSQDGQPYGYTF	TGTGCCAGCAGCCAAGATGGGCAGCCGTATGGCTACACCTTC
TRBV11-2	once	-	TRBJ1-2	CASSLDRLGNGYTF	TGTGCCAGCAGCTTAGATAGGCTGGGGAATGGCTACACCTTC
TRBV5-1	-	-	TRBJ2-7	CASSLRSRTALGSYEQYF	TGCGCCAGCAGCTTGCGGTCTAGAACCGCCTTAGGCTCCTACGAGCAGTACTTC
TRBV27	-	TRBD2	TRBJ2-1	CATTHRLAVHNEQFF	TGTGCCACCACCCACCGGCTAGCGGTACACAATGAGCAGTTCTTC
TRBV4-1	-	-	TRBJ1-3	CASSQDYSGNTIYF	TGCGCCAGCAGCCAGGATTACTCTGGAAACACCATATATTTT
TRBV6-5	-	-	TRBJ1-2	CASRGTTTNYGYTF	TGTGCCAGCAGGGGGACTACTACTAACTATGGCTACACCTTC
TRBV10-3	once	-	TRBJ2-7	CAISESLEQYF	TGTGCCATCAGTGAGTCTCTCGAGCAGTACTTC
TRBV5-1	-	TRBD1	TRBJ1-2	CASSATGADYTF	TGCGCCAGCAGCGCGACAGGGGCCGACTACACCTTC
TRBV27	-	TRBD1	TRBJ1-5	CASSIRQGDQPQHF	TGTGCCAGCAGTATTCGACAGGGGGATCAGCCCCAGCATTTT
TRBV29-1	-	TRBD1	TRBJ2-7	CSVEGQGDSEQYF	TGCAGCGTTGAGGGACAGGGGGACTCCGAGCAGTACTTC
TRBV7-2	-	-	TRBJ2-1	CASSLIWGGRGEQFF	TGTGCCAGCAGCTTAATCTGGGGGGGCCGCGGGGAGCAGTTCTTC
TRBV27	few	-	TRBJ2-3	CASSSYGRGLSTDTQYF	TGTGCCAGCAGTTCCTATGGGCGGGGGCTGAGCACAGATACGCAGTATTTT
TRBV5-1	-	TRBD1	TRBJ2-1	CASSPGTGRNEQFF	TGCGCCAGCAGCCCCGGGACAGGGAGGAATGAGCAGTTCTTC
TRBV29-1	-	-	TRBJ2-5	CSVGQEETQYF	TGCAGCGTCGGACAAGAAGAGACCCAGTACTTC
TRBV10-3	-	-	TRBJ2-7	CAISRDTSYEQYF	TGTGCCATCAGCCGGGACACTTCCTACGAGCAGTACTTC
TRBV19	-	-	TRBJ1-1	CASSIAWGRLEAFF	TGTGCCAGTAGTATAGCTTGGGGGCGGCTTGAAGCTTTCTTT
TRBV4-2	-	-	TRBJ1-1	CASSQDLSGGTTEAFF	TGTGCCAGCAGCCAAGATCTCTCAGGTGGAACCACTGAAGCTTTCTTT
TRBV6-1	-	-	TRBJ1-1	CASSEVPRMNTEAFF	TGTGCCAGCAGTGAAGTCCCCAGGATGAACACTGAAGCTTTCTTT
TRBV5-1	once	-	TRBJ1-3	CASSLSGNGNTIYF	TGCGCCAGCAGCTTGTCGGGGAATGGAAACACCATATATTTT
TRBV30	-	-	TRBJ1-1	CAWSARAEAFF	TGTGCCTGGAGTGCCCGGGCTGAAGCTTTCTTT
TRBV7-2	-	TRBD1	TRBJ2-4	CASSSSPRGTKNIQYF	TGTGCCAGCAGCTCCTCCCCCAGGGGGACCAAAAACATTCAGTACTTC
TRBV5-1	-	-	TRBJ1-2	CASSLGGGTGYTF	TGCGCCAGCAGCTTGGGCGGGGGGACGGGCTACACCTTC
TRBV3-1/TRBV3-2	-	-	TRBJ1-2	CASSPLRNYGYTF	TGTGCCAGCAGCCCACTAAGAAACTATGGCTACACCTTC
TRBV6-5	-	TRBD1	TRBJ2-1	CASSTRTGTNEQFF	TGTGCCAGCAGCACGCGGACAGGGACAAATGAGCAGTTCTTC
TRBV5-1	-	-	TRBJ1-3	CASSLTRAQGNTIYF	TGCGCCAGCAGCTTAACCCGAGCCCAGGGTAACACCATATATTTT
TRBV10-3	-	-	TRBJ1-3	CAISDFGGPGNTIYF	TGTGCCATCAGTGATTTTGGGGGACCTGGAAACACCATATATTTT
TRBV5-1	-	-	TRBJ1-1	CASSLEGEGAFF	TGCGCCAGCAGCTTGGAGGGCGAAGGGGCTTTCTTT
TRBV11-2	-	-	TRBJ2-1	CASSLVAGREQFF	TGTGCCAGCAGCTTAGTGGCAGGGAGGGAGCAGTTCTTC
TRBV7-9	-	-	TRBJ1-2	CASSLGTGGGYTF	TGTGCCAGCAGCTTAGGAACAGGCGGAGGCTACACCTTC
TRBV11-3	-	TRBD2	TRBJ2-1	CASSVRTSGGYNEQFF	TGTGCCAGCAGCGTCCGGACTAGCGGGGGATACAATGAGCAGTTCTTC
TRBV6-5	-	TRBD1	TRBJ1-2	CASSYSSGTGLGGYTF	TGTGCCAGCAGTTACTCTTCTGGGACAGGGTTGGGTGGCTACACCTTC
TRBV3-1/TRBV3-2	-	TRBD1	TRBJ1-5	CASSHGGRGSNQPQHF	TGTGCCAGCAGCCACGGAGGCAGGGGGAGCAATCAGCCCCAGCATTTT
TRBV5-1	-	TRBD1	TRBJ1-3	CASSLGDRGNTIYF	TGCGCCAGCAGCTTGGGGGACAGGGGTAACACCATATATTTT
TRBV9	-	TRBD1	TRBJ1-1	CASSPWDSMNTEAFF	TGTGCCAGCAGCCCCTGGGACAGTATGAACACTGAAGCTTTCTTT
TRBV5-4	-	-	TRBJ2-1	CASSGPGKEQFF	TGTGCCAGCAGCGGCCCCGGGAAGGAGCAGTTCTTC
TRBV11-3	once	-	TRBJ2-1	CASSWGLSYNEQFF	TGTGCCAGCAGCTGGGGTCTCTCCTACAATGAGCAGTTCTTC
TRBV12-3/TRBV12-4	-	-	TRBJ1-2	CASSLYLYGYTF	TGTGCCAGCAGTTTATATCTCTATGGCTACACCTTC
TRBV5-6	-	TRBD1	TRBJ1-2	CASSLRQGNYGYTF	TGTGCCAGCAGCTTAAGACAGGGAAACTATGGCTACACCTTC
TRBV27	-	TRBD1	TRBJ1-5	CASTARTGTNQPQHF	TGTGCCAGCACCGCTCGGACAGGGACGAACCAGCCCCAGCATTTT